These 13 T cell receptor beta chains came from one sample sequenced in a study of T cells in Graves' hyperthyroidism and ophthalmopathy. RNA transcripts yielded amplified TCR beta CDR3 regions. The HTBI primer set served for first-round RT-PCR of the TCR CDR3. One entry per CDR3 protein results from TCRdb running MiXCR on the multiplex PCR reads. The repertoire consists of roughly 380,000 distinct CDR3 sequences, with approximately 19% occurring once and the leading ten covering around 3.6%. The sequenced sample was blood. The origin of the receptors is a woman aged 18-29 years with Graves' hyperthyroidism.

In its sample, this clonotype was seen many times. The chain recombines TRBV20-1 with TRBJ1-3; D not resolved. Germline V CDR1 and CDR2: DFQATT, SNEGSKA (reference sequence). The CDR3 is 15 residues long. Trimming took 0 bases from V and 1 from J, leaving 10 bases between them. Here the CDR3 reads CSARETTLSGNTIYF. The CDR3 DNA is TGCAGTGCTAGAGAAACGACACTTTCTGGAAACACCATATATTTT.

This clonotype was recorded many times. The rearrangement joins TRBV7-3 to TRBJ2-7; D remains ambiguous. Per germline, CDR1 SGHTA and CDR2 FQGTGA. V dropped 2 bases and J dropped 9 bases, with 14 bases sitting between them. CDR3 size: 13 residues. The CDR3: CASSLLPSGSQYF. CDR3 in DNA: TGTGCCAGCAGCTTATTACCCTCGGGCTCGCAGTACTTC.

Details on this clonotype: The conserved phenylalanine or tryptophan normally closing the CDR3 is absent here, so this likely arose from a read error. This sequence joins TRBV7-3 and TRBJ1-5; D gene unclear. The CDR3 runs 12 residues. The germline V gene encodes CDR1 SGHTA and CDR2 FQGTGA. V lost 8 bases to trimming and J lost 7 bases, with 12 bases between them. CDR3 sequence (DNA): TGTGCCAGCGCGGTAGGAGCCCAGCCCCAGCATCTT. Translation gives CASAVGAQPQHL.

This clonotype was seen ten or more times. CDR3 in amino acids: CASSLWQGDQETQYF. CDR3 DNA sequence: TGTGCCAGCAGTCTCTGGCAGGGCGACCAAGAGACCCAGTACTTC. The V gene is TRBV3-1, the J gene TRBJ2-5, with TRBD1 as a possible D gene (5 bases). V lost 6 bases and J 0 bases, leaving 14 bases between the germline ends. Per the germline V gene, CDR1 is LGHDT and CDR2 is YNNKEL (reference sequence). The CDR3 has 15 amino acids.

This clonotype has a handful of counts. J is TRBJ2-2 and V is TRBV20-1; possibly TRBD2 for D (6 bases). The CDR3 spans 14 residues. The germline V gene encodes CDR1 DFQATT and CDR2 SNEGSKA (reference sequence). Deletions cut 3 bases from V and 1 base from J, with 9 bases between. CDR3: CSASNSGNTGELFF. The CDR3 DNA sequence: TGCAGTGCTAGTAATAGCGGGAACACCGGGGAGCTGTTTTTT.

As for this clonotype: Just one base apart from a much larger clone, this may be a read error. CDR3 in amino acids: CASSSLGQGRTEACF. The CDR3 DNA is TGTGCCAGCAGTTCCCTTGGACAGGGTAGGACTGAAGCTTGCTTT. The chain couples TRBV28 to TRBJ1-1; TRBD1 matches 8 bases. CDR3 length equals 15 residues. Germline assignment: CDR1 MDHEN and CDR2 SYDVKM.

The chain has TRBV19 and TRBJ1-5; D might be TRBD1 (5 bases). With 5 bases removed from V and 5 bases from J, the gap between germline ends came to 16 bases. Per the germline V gene, CDR1 is LNHDA and CDR2 is SQIVND (reference sequence). The CDR3 contains 15 residues. The CDR3, as DNA: TGTGCCAGTAGTGAGCGGGGGGACTTATATCAGCCCCAGCATTTT. This gives the protein CASSERGDLYQPQHF.

This clonotype was picked up many times. The chain employs TRBV11-1 and TRBJ2-1; TRBD2 might be the D (5 bases). The germline V gene encodes CDR1 SGHAT and CDR2 FQDESV (reference sequence). This CDR3 contains 13 residues. V was shortened by 5 bases and J by 6 bases, with 11 bases between the two germline ends. The CDR3, as DNA: TGTGCCAGCAGCCGCCGGGGTTCCAATGAGCAGTTCTTC. Translated, it gives CASSRRGSNEQFF.

This clonotype was seen a few times. A much larger clone is a single base away; this may be a read error. In this CDR3 the conserved last residue, phenylalanine or tryptophan, is missing, so a read error is likely. The chain combines TRBV30 with TRBJ1-1; D uncertain. The CDR3 is 12 amino acids. CDR1 and CDR2 (germline): GTSNPN, SVGIG (reference sequence). The V end was cut by 3 bases, the J end by 6 bases, with 11 bases between. The CDR3 reads CAWRGLGSEAFL. CDR3 nucleotides: TGTGCCTGGAGGGGCCTGGGCTCTGAAGCTTTCCTT.

This clonotype was counted ten times or more. The chain links TRBV20-1 to TRBJ2-7; the match to TRBD1 covers 9 bases. CDR3 size: 14 residues. Per the germline V gene, CDR1 is DFQATT and CDR2 is SNEGSKA (reference sequence). J lost 7 bases, V lost 5 bases, and 12 bases had no gene match. CDR3 amino acids: CSALRTGAGGEQYF. In nucleotides, the CDR3 is TGCAGTGCTCTTCGGACAGGGGCCGGTGGGGAGCAGTACTTC.

This clonotype has a handful of counts. CDR3 region: CASSLAGVGTGELFF. The CDR3 DNA is TGTGCCAGCAGCTTGGCAGGGGTTGGCACCGGGGAGCTGTTTTTT. This chain uses TRBV5-5 with TRBJ2-2, with D possibly matching TRBD1 (6 bases). V shed 0 bases and J shed 4 bases, with 10 bases lying between them. The germline V gene has CDR1 SGHKS and CDR2 YYEKEE (reference sequence). The CDR3 is 15 amino acids.

This clonotype was observed many times. The chain joins TRBV30 to TRBJ1-1; D not resolved. The CDR3 contains 12 residues. Germline V gene lookup returns CDR1 GTSNPN and CDR2 SVGIG (reference sequence). V was shortened by 0 bases and J by 2 bases, with 4 bases between the two germline ends. DNA for the CDR3: TGTGCCTGGAGTGTACGTAACACTGAAGCTTTCTTT. Its protein product is CAWSVRNTEAFF.

This clonotype was detected many times. The chain combines TRBV7-2 with TRBJ1-1, with a tentative D call TRBD1 (6 bases). In germline, CDR1 is SGHTA, CDR2 FQGNSA. The CDR3 is 15 amino acids. With 7 bases removed from V and 3 bases from J, the gap between germline ends came to 18 bases. CDR3 sequence: CASIPRGGADTEAFF. CDR3 DNA: TGTGCCAGCATCCCGAGGGGGGGGGCGGACACTGAAGCTTTCTTT.